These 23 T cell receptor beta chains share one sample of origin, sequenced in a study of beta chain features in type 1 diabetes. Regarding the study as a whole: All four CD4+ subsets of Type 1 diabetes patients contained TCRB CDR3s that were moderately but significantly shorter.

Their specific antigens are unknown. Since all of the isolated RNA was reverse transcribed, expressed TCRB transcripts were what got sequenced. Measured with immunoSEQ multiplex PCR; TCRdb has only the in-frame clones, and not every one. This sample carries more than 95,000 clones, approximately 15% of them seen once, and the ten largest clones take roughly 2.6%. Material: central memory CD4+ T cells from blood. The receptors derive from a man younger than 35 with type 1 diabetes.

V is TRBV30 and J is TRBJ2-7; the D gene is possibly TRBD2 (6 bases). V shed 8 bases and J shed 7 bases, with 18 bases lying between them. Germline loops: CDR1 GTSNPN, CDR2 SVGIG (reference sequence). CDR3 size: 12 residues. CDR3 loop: CALIGGKGEQYF. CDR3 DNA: TGTGCCCTGATCGGGGGAAAGGGAGAGCAGTACTTC.

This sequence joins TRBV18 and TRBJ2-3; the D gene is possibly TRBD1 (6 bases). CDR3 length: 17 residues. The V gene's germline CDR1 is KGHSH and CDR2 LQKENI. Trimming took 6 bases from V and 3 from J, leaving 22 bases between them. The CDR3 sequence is CASSLSPGKGQTDTQYF. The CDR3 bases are TGTGCCAGCTCCCTCTCACCGGGGAAAGGACAGACAGATACGCAGTATTTT.

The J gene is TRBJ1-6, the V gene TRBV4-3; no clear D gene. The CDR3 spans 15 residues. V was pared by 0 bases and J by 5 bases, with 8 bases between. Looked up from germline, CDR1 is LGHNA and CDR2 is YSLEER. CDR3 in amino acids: CASSQDRRDNSPLHF. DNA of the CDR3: TGCGCCAGCAGCCAAGATAGACGGGATAATTCACCCCTCCACTTT.

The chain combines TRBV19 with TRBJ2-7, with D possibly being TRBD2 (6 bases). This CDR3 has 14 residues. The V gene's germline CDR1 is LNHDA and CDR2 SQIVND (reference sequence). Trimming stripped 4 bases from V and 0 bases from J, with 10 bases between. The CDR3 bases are TGTGCCAGTAGTACTCGGGACTTCTCCTACGAGCAGTACTTC. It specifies CASSTRDFSYEQYF.

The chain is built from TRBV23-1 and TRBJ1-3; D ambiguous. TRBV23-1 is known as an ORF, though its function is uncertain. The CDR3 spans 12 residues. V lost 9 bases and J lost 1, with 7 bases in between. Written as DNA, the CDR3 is TGCGCCAGTCCCCTATCTGGAAACACCATATATTTT. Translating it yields CASPLSGNTIYF.

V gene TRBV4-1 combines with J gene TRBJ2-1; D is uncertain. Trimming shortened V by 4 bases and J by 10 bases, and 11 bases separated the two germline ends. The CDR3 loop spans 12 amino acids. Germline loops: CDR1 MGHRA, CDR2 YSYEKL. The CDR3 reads CASSPSLGEQFF. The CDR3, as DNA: TGCGCCAGCAGCCCCTCGCTGGGGGAGCAGTTCTTC.

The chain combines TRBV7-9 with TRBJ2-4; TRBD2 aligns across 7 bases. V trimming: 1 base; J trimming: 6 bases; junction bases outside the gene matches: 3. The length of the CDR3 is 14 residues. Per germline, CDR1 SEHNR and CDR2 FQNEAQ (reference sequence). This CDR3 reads CASSLGGGANIQYF. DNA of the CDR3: TGTGCCAGCAGCTTAGGCGGGGGAGCAAACATTCAGTACTTC.

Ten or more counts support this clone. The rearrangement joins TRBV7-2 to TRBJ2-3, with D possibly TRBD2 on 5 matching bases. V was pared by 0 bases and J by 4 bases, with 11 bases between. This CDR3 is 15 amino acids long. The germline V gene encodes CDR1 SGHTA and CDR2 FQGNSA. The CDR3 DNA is TGTGCCAGCAGCTTAGCGTCTAGCAGACCAGATACGCAGTATTTT. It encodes CASSLASSRPDTQYF.

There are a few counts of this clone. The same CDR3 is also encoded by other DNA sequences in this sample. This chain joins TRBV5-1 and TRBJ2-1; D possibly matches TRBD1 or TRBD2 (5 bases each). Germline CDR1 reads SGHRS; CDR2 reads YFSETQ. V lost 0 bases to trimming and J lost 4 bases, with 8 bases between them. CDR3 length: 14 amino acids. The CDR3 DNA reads TGCGCCAGCAGCTTGGGGGACCGATACAATGAGCAGTTCTTC. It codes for CASSLGDRYNEQFF.

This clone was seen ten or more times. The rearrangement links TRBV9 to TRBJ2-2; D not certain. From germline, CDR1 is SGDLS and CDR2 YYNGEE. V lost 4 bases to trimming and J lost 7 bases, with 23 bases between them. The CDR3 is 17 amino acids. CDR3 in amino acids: CASSPPVGSLKNGELFF. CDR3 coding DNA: TGTGCCAGCAGCCCCCCCGTAGGGTCCTTGAAGAACGGGGAGCTGTTTTTT.

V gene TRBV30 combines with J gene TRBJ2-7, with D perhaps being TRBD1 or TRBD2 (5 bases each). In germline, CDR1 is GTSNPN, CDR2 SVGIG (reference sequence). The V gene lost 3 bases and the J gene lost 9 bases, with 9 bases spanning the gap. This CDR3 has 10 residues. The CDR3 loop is CAWSGDGQYF. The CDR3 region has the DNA TGTGCCTGGAGCGGGGACGGGCAGTACTTC.

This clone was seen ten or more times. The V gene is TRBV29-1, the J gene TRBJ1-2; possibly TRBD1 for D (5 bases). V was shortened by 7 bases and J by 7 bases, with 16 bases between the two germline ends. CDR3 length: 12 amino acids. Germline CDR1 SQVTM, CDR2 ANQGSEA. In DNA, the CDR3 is TGCAGCGCCTTAAAGGGGCAGGGTGGCTACACCTTC. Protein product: CSALKGQGGYTF.

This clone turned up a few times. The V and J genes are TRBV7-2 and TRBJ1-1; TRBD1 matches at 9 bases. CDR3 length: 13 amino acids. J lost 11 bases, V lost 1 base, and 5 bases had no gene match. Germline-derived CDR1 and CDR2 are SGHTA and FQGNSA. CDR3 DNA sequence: TGTGCCAGCAGCTTAGAACAGGGGGCAGGCGCTTTCTTT. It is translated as CASSLEQGAGAFF.

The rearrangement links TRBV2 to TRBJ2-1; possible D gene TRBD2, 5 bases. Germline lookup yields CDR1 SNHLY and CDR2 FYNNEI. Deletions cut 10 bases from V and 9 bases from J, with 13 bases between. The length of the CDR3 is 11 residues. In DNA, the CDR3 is TGTGCCACCTCGGTCGCGGGTGAGCAGTTCTTC. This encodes CATSVAGEQFF.

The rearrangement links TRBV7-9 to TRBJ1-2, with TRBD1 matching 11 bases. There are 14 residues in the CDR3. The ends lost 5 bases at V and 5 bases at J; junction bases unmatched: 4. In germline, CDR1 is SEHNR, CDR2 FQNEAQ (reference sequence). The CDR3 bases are TGTGCCAGCAGCGTGGACAGGGGGCTTTATGGCTACACCTTC. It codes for CASSVDRGLYGYTF.

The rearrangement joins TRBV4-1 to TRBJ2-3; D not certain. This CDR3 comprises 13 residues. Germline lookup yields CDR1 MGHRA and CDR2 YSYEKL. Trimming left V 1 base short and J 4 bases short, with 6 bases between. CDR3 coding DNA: TGCGCCAGCAGCCAAGGGGGTCCAGATACGCAGTATTTT. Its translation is CASSQGGPDTQYF.

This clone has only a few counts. The DNA for the CDR3 is TGCGCCAGCAAAGAGGAGCCTGCGAGGGATGAGCAGTTCTTC. Protein sequence: CASKEEPARDEQFF. V gene TRBV5-1 combines with J gene TRBJ2-1; D is possibly TRBD2 (5 bases). There are 14 residues in the CDR3. Per the germline V gene, CDR1 is SGHRS and CDR2 is YFSETQ. Trimming left V 6 bases short and J 8 bases short, with 18 bases between.

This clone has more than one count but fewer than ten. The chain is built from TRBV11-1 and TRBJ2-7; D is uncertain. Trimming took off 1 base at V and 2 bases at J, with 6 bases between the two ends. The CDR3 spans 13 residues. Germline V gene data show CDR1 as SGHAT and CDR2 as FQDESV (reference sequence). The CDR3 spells CASSLGHAYEQYF. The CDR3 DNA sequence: TGTGCCAGCAGCTTAGGACATGCCTACGAGCAGTACTTC. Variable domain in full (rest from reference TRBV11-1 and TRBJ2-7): EAEVAQSPRYKITEKSQAVAFWCDPISGHATLYWYRQILGQGPELLVQFQDESVVDDSQLPKDRFSAERLKGVDSTLKIQPAELGDSAMYLCASSLGHAYEQYFGPGTRLTVT.

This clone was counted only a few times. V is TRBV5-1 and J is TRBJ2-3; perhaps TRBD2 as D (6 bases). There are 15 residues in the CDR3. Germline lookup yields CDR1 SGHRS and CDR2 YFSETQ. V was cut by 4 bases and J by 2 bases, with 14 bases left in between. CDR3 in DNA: TGCGCCAGCAGCCCGGGACGGACTAACACAGATACGCAGTATTTT. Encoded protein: CASSPGRTNTDTQYF.

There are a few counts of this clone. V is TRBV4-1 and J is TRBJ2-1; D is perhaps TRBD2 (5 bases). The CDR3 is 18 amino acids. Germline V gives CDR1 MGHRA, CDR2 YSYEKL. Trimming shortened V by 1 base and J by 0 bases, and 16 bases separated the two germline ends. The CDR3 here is CASSQGFEGFSSYNEQFF. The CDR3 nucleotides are TGCGCCAGCAGCCAAGGGTTTGAGGGCTTTAGCTCCTACAATGAGCAGTTCTTC.

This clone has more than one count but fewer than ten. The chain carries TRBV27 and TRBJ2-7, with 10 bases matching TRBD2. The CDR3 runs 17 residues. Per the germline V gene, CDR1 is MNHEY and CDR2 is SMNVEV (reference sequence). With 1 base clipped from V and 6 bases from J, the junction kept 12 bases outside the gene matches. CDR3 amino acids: CASSLWEGTSVHREQYF. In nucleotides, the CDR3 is TGTGCCAGCAGTTTATGGGAGGGGACTAGCGTTCATCGCGAGCAGTACTTC.

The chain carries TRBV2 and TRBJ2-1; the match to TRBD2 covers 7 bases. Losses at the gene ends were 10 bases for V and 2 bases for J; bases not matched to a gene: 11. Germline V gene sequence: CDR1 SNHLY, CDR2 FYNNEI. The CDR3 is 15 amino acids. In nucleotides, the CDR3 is TGTGCCACCAGGTCCCGACTAGCACCCTACAATGAGCAGTTCTTC. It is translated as CATRSRLAPYNEQFF.

CDR3 loop: CSVLTGGWEIGTEAFF. The CDR3 DNA follows: TGCAGCGTCTTGACAGGGGGCTGGGAGATAGGCACTGAAGCTTTCTTT. V is TRBV29-1 and J is TRBJ1-1, with TRBD1 matching 10 bases. CDR1 and CDR2 (germline): SQVTM, ANQGSEA. V lost 6 bases to trimming and J lost 4 bases; unmatched junction nucleotides: 14. CDR3 length equals 16 residues.